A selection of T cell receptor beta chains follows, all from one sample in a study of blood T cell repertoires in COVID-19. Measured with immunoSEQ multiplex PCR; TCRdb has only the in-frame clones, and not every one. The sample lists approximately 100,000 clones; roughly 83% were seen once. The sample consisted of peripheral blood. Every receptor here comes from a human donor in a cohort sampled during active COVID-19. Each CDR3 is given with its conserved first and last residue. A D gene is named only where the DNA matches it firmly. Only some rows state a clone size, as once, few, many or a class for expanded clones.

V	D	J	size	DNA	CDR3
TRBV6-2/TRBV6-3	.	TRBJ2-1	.	TGTGCCAGCAGTTACTCGGAGATGACTGAGCAGTTCTTC	CASSYSEMTEQFF
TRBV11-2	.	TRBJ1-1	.	TGTGCCAGCAGCTTAAGTACCCACAGGGCTTACACTGAAGCTTTCTTT	CASSLSTHRAYTEAFF
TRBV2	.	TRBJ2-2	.	TGTGCCAGCAGCCTCTCCGGGGAGCTGTTTTTT	CASSLSGELFF
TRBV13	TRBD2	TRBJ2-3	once	TGTGCCAGCAGTTCTAGCGGGGGGGTAGCAGATACGCAGTATTTT	CASSSSGGVADTQYF
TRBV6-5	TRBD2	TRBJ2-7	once	TGTGCCAGCAGTTCGCTAGCGGGGCCCTACGAGCAGTACTTC	CASSSLAGPYEQYF
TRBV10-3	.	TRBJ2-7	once	TGTGCCATCAGTGAGTCAGGGGCTGGGGAGCAGTACTTC	CAISESGAGEQYF
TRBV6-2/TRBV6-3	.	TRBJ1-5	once	TGTGCCAGCAGTTACTGGGGCGATAATCAGCCCCAGCATTTT	CASSYWGDNQPQHF
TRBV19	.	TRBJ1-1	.	TGTGCCAGTAGTATAGTTAGTGGGGCAGCTTTCTTT	CASSIVSGAAFF
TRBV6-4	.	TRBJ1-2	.	TGTGCCAGCTCGGAATCCTACGGGTATGGCTACACCTTC	CASSESYGYGYTF
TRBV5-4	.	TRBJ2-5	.	TGTGCCAGCAGCCAGGGGGGCGCGGGGGAGACCCAGTACTTC	CASSQGGAGETQYF
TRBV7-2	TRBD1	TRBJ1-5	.	TGTGCCAGCAGCACACGACAGGGTAAAGATCAGCCCCAGCATTTT	CASSTRQGKDQPQHF
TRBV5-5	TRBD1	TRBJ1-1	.	TGTGCCAGCAGCTGGGGACAGCGCATGAACACTGAAGCTTTCTTT	CASSWGQRMNTEAFF
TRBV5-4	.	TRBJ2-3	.	TGTGCCAGCAGCGGAGGGACTGGGACTAGCACAGATACGCAGTATTTT	CASSGGTGTSTDTQYF
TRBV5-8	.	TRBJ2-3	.	TGTGCCAGCACCCGGCAGGGGTGGGCAGATACGCAGTATTTT	CASTRQGWADTQYF
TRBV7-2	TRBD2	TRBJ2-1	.	TGTGCCAGCAGCTTAGATGTCAGGACTAGCGGGAGGGCCCGGAATGAGCAGTTCTTC	CASSLDVRTSGRARNEQFF
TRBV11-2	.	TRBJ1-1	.	TGTGCCAGCAGCTTAAGTCGGGAGAGAGTCTCCCGGGGGGAAGCTTTCTTT	CASSLSRERVSRGEAFF
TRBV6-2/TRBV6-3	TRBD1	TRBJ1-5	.	TGTGCCAGCAGTCGCGGACAGGGGCATCTATATAGCAATCAGCCCCAGCATTTT	CASSRGQGHLYSNQPQHF